A selection of T cell receptor beta chains follows, all from one sample in a study of CD8 T cells in ankylosing spondylitis. TCRdb fed the 5' RACE reads into MiXCR, producing one record per CDR3 protein. This sample has just over 150,000 distinct CDR3 sequences; about a sixth occur once, and the top ten carry approximately 7.8%. The sequencing sample was made of blood, either unsorted or a sorted T cell fraction (not recorded which). These receptors were obtained from a male donor with ankylosing spondylitis or in good health (not recorded which). Both conserved end residues are part of each CDR3. Each record gives: J gene, D gene, clone size, V gene, CDR3 DNA, CDR3 protein. A D gene is named only where the DNA matches it firmly. Only some rows state a clone size, as once, few, many or a class for expanded clones.

J gene: TRBJ2-3; D gene: .; clone size: many; V gene: TRBV28; CDR3 DNA: TGTGCCAGCAGCCGTGCAGGGGGGAGCACAGATACGCAGTATTTT; CDR3 protein: CASSRAGGSTDTQYF
J gene: TRBJ2-5; D gene: .; clone size: .; V gene: TRBV21-1; CDR3 DNA: TGTGCCAGCAGCATTAACAGTGGGTACCAAGAGACCCAGTACTTC; CDR3 protein: CASSINSGYQETQYF
J gene: TRBJ1-5; D gene: .; clone size: few; V gene: TRBV6-6; CDR3 DNA: TGTGCCAGCAGTTACCGGGATCAGCCCCAGCATTTT; CDR3 protein: CASSYRDQPQHF
J gene: TRBJ2-1; D gene: TRBD2; clone size: many; V gene: TRBV20-1; CDR3 DNA: TGCAGTGCCGGACTAGCGGGAGGGTCCTACAATGAGCAGTTCTTC; CDR3 protein: CSAGLAGGSYNEQFF
J gene: TRBJ2-7; D gene: .; clone size: many; V gene: TRBV4-1; CDR3 DNA: TGCGCCAGCAGCCCCCTTAAGGGCGAGCAGTACTTC; CDR3 protein: CASSPLKGEQYF
J gene: TRBJ2-1; D gene: .; clone size: many; V gene: TRBV28; CDR3 DNA: TGTGCCAGCAGTACTCTTGTGGAGCAGTTCTTC; CDR3 protein: CASSTLVEQFF
J gene: TRBJ1-1; D gene: TRBD1; clone size: many; V gene: TRBV12-3/TRBV12-4; CDR3 DNA: TGTGCCAGCAGTGCCGGGACAGGGGATAGGACTGAAGCTTTCTTT; CDR3 protein: CASSAGTGDRTEAFF
J gene: TRBJ2-1; D gene: TRBD2; clone size: few; V gene: TRBV20-1; CDR3 DNA: TGCAGTGCTAGAGGGCGGGAGGACTACAATGAGCAGTTCTTC; CDR3 protein: CSARGREDYNEQFF
J gene: TRBJ2-7; D gene: .; clone size: .; V gene: TRBV21-1; CDR3 DNA: TGTGCCAGCAGCAAAGAGCCCCTCACCTACGAGCAGTACTTC; CDR3 protein: CASSKEPLTYEQYF
J gene: TRBJ2-1; D gene: .; clone size: .; V gene: TRBV7-8; CDR3 DNA: TGTGCCAGCAGCACATTTATAAATGAGCAGTTCTTC; CDR3 protein: CASSTFINEQFF